The entry below gives a single TCR beta chain sequence along with its context. This sample is part of a study of T cells after yellow fever vaccination. TCRdb re-derived calls from the 5' RACE reads in MiXCR, one entry per CDR3 protein. The table includes about 320,000 distinct CDR3 sequences, roughly 10% detected once. V was shortened by 5 bases and J by 9 bases, with 25 bases between the two germline ends. This CDR3 spans 16 amino acids. Per the germline V gene, CDR1 is SGHVS and CDR2 is FQNEAQ. The TCR originated in a young man who received the YFV17D yellow fever vaccine. The V and J genes are TRBV7-8 and TRBJ1-2, with TRBD1 as a possible D gene (5 bases). Sequenced material: CD4+ T cells sorted from PBMCs, taken 45 days after the yellow fever booster vaccination. CDR3 region: CASSRDRSGPQRSYTF. CDR3 bases: TGTGCCAGCAGCCGAGACCGCTCGGGGCCACAGAGGAGCTACACCTTC.